A selection of T cell receptor beta chains follows, all from one sample in a study of blood T cell repertoires in COVID-19. Assay: immunoSEQ multiplex PCR; the TCRdb copy retains only in-frame clones and omits some. The profile shows some 300,000 clones, around 92% of them singletons. Sequenced input: PBMCs or T cells enriched from blood (not recorded which). The receptors derive from a woman aged 30 to 39 who had recovered from COVID-19. Each CDR3 is given with its conserved first and last residue. The D gene is left open where the match is weak. Clone size, where shown, is once, few, many, or a class for clones that have expanded.

length	size	J	D	V	DNA	CDR3
11	.	TRBJ1-2	.	TRBV29-1	TGCAGCGCCGACGGGAACTATGGCTACACCTTC	CSADGNYGYTF
16	once	TRBJ2-1	TRBD1	TRBV27	TGTGCCAGCAGTGATACCGGGACAGGGAGGGTCAATGAGCAGTTCTTC	CASSDTGTGRVNEQFF
13	.	TRBJ2-7	TRBD1	TRBV27	TGTGCCAGCAGTGCTGGGACAGGGTTCGAGCAGTACTTC	CASSAGTGFEQYF
17	.	TRBJ2-3	TRBD2	TRBV4-2	TGTGCCAGCAGCCTTAGCGGGAGGGCGTTGAGCACAGATACGCAGTATTTT	CASSLSGRALSTDTQYF
17	.	TRBJ2-1	.	TRBV21-1	TGTGCCAGCAGCAAAGGCGGGACTAGCGGGTTCCGAGGTGAGCAGTTCTTC	CASSKGGTSGFRGEQFF
15	.	TRBJ1-1	TRBD1	TRBV6-5	TGTGCCAGCGGCGAACAGGGGGCTACGAACACTGAAGCTTTCTTT	CASGEQGATNTEAFF
16	.	TRBJ2-1	TRBD2	TRBV6-5	TGTGCCAGCAGTTTCCTTAGCGGGAGGGAAGACAATGAGCAGTTCTTC	CASSFLSGREDNEQFF
14	.	TRBJ1-1	.	TRBV7-2	TGTGCCAGCAGCTTATCCCTAGACGGGACTGAAGCTTTCTTT	CASSLSLDGTEAFF
14	.	TRBJ1-4	.	TRBV6-5	TGTGCCAGCAGACAAAGTACAACTAATGAAAAACTGTTTTTT	CASRQSTTNEKLFF
16	.	TRBJ2-1	TRBD1	TRBV6-6	TGTGCCAGCAGTTACCCGGTCAGGGGGACGGGGAATGAGCAGTTCTTC	CASSYPVRGTGNEQFF
16	.	TRBJ1-1	.	TRBV27	TGTGCCAGCAGTCCCTCATACAGGGCCGCTAACACTGAAGCTTTCTTT	CASSPSYRAANTEAFF
15	.	TRBJ2-7	TRBD1	TRBV18	TGTGCCAGCTCACCGCAGGGACAGGGTTCCTACGAGCAGTACTTC	CASSPQGQGSYEQYF
13	.	TRBJ1-1	.	TRBV10-3	TGTGCCATCAGTGACGGAGGTAACACTGAAGCTTTCTTT	CAISDGGNTEAFF
15	.	TRBJ1-1	TRBD1	TRBV19	TGTGCCAGTAGTACCCGATGGACAGGGGTCGGTGTGGCTTTCTTT	CASSTRWTGVGVAFF
16	.	TRBJ1-2	.	TRBV27	TGTGCCAGCAGTTTATTATCATCGGGGGGATCATATGGCTACACCTTC	CASSLLSSGGSYGYTF
10	.	TRBJ1-1	.	TRBV29-1	TGCAGCGTTCGGGAGAGTGAAGCTTTCTTT	CSVRESEAFF
17	.	TRBJ1-1	TRBD1	TRBV18	TGTGCCAGCACCCTTAGGACAGGGGATTTGGGGAACACTGAAGCTTTCTTT	CASTLRTGDLGNTEAFF